These T cell receptor beta chains were read from a single sample in a study of CD8 T cells in ankylosing spondylitis. TCRdb redid the calling of the 5' RACE reads with MiXCR, one entry per CDR3 protein. The sample carries about 500,000 distinct CDR3 sequences, about 5% recorded once. Sequenced material: blood, either unsorted or a sorted T cell fraction (not recorded which). These receptors were taken from a male donor with ankylosing spondylitis. Each CDR3 is given with its conserved first and last residue. D genes are given only for firm matches. Rows may omit the clone size; those that give it use once, few, many or a size class.

clone size: many
D gene: .
J gene: TRBJ1-2
V gene: TRBV12-3/TRBV12-4
CDR3 DNA: TGTGCCAGCAGTTTAGCCCCCCGACAGGACTATGGCTACACCTTC
CDR3 protein: CASSLAPRQDYGYTF

clone size: few
D gene: .
J gene: TRBJ2-1
V gene: TRBV12-3/TRBV12-4
CDR3 DNA: TGTGCCAGCACCCCCCCCTGGGCCTCCGGCAATGAGCAGTTCTTC
CDR3 protein: CASTPPWASGNEQFF

clone size: many
D gene: .
J gene: TRBJ1-2
V gene: TRBV4-3
CDR3 DNA: TGCGCCAGCAGCCAGGGTTTAAGGTGGGGCTACACCTTC
CDR3 protein: CASSQGLRWGYTF

clone size: many
D gene: .
J gene: TRBJ1-4
V gene: TRBV5-1
CDR3 DNA: TGCGCCAGCAGCTTGGGCCCCCCCCGGCGGGAAAAACTGTTTTTT
CDR3 protein: CASSLGPPRREKLFF

clone size: .
D gene: .
J gene: TRBJ2-1
V gene: TRBV2
CDR3 DNA: TGTGCCACCTTGCTAGGGAGAGGGGCCGGCAATGAGCAGTTCTTC
CDR3 protein: CATLLGRGAGNEQFF

clone size: many
D gene: .
J gene: TRBJ2-7
V gene: TRBV6-2/TRBV6-3
CDR3 DNA: TGTGCCAGCAGTTACGCGGGACATGGCTACGAGCAGTACTTC
CDR3 protein: CASSYAGHGYEQYF

clone size: .
D gene: TRBD2
J gene: TRBJ2-3
V gene: TRBV4-1
CDR3 DNA: TGCGCCAGCAGCCAAGAGACTAGCGGACACACAGATACGCAGTATTTT
CDR3 protein: CASSQETSGHTDTQYF

clone size: many
D gene: TRBD2
J gene: TRBJ2-1
V gene: TRBV4-3
CDR3 DNA: TGCGCCAGCAGCCGAAAACTAGCGGGGGGGCCTTACAATGAGCAGTTCTTC
CDR3 protein: CASSRKLAGGPYNEQFF

clone size: many
D gene: .
J gene: TRBJ2-3
V gene: TRBV29-1
CDR3 DNA: TGCAGCGTTGCACACGGGGGAGATACGCAGTATTTT
CDR3 protein: CSVAHGGDTQYF

clone size: many
D gene: .
J gene: TRBJ1-5
V gene: TRBV6-2/TRBV6-3
CDR3 DNA: TGTGCCAGCAGACAGGGAGTCTATAGCAATCAGCCCCAGCATTTT
CDR3 protein: CASRQGVYSNQPQHF

clone size: .
D gene: TRBD2
J gene: TRBJ2-1
V gene: TRBV11-3
CDR3 DNA: TGTGCCAGCAGCTTAGGGCGACTAGCGGGAGGCAATGAGCAGTTCTTC
CDR3 protein: CASSLGRLAGGNEQFF

clone size: many
D gene: .
J gene: TRBJ1-5
V gene: TRBV4-1
CDR3 DNA: TGCGCCAGCAGCGGGGGCAGGGGCAATCAGCCCCAGCATTTT
CDR3 protein: CASSGGRGNQPQHF

clone size: many
D gene: .
J gene: TRBJ1-4
V gene: TRBV27
CDR3 DNA: TGTGCCAGCGTCTGGCGGCCGAAGAATGAAAAACTGTTTTTT
CDR3 protein: CASVWRPKNEKLFF

clone size: few
D gene: .
J gene: TRBJ2-1
V gene: TRBV7-2
CDR3 DNA: TGTGCCAGCAGCCCCAGTCGAGTGTCGAGTTTCGGTGAGCAGTTCTTC
CDR3 protein: CASSPSRVSSFGEQFF

clone size: many
D gene: TRBD1
J gene: TRBJ2-1
V gene: TRBV7-7
CDR3 DNA: TGTGCTAGCAGCGCGGACAGGAGCTCCTACAATGAGCAGTTCTTC
CDR3 protein: CASSADRSSYNEQFF

clone size: many
D gene: .
J gene: TRBJ1-5
V gene: TRBV28
CDR3 DNA: TGTGCCAGCAGTCCCCGGCGGGATAGCAATCAGCCCCAGCATTTT
CDR3 protein: CASSPRRDSNQPQHF

clone size: many
D gene: .
J gene: TRBJ2-5
V gene: TRBV20-1
CDR3 DNA: TGCAGTGCTAGCCCTCTCACGGAGTGGACCCAGTACTTC
CDR3 protein: CSASPLTEWTQYF

clone size: few
D gene: TRBD1
J gene: TRBJ1-1
V gene: TRBV5-1
CDR3 DNA: TGCGCCAGCAGCTTGGATCAGGGGGTGGTCGCTGAAGCTTTCTTT
CDR3 protein: CASSLDQGVVAEAFF

clone size: many
D gene: .
J gene: TRBJ1-5
V gene: TRBV20-1
CDR3 DNA: TGCAGTGCTAGAGAAATCACAGGGTGGGAGAATCAGCCCCAGCATTTT
CDR3 protein: CSAREITGWENQPQHF

clone size: many
D gene: .
J gene: TRBJ2-7
V gene: TRBV6-6
CDR3 DNA: TGTGCCAGCAGTAACCGACAGACCTACGAGCAGTACTTC
CDR3 protein: CASSNRQTYEQYF

clone size: many
D gene: .
J gene: TRBJ2-5
V gene: TRBV20-1
CDR3 DNA: TGCACCGCCCCAGGGTTTTTCCAAGAGACCCAGTACTTC
CDR3 protein: CTAPGFFQETQYF

clone size: few
D gene: .
J gene: TRBJ2-7
V gene: TRBV28
CDR3 DNA: TGTGCCAGCAGTTTTTTCAGAGTAAAAAACCACGAGCAGTACTTC
CDR3 protein: CASSFFRVKNHEQYF

clone size: many
D gene: .
J gene: TRBJ1-4
V gene: TRBV12-3/TRBV12-4
CDR3 DNA: TGTGCCAGCGCCACGGGGGTTACCTATGAAAAACTGTTTTTT
CDR3 protein: CASATGVTYEKLFF

clone size: .
D gene: TRBD2
J gene: TRBJ2-1
V gene: TRBV20-1
CDR3 DNA: TGCAGTGCTAGGGGCACTAGCGCCTCCTACAATGAGCAGTTCTTC
CDR3 protein: CSARGTSASYNEQFF

clone size: few
D gene: .
J gene: TRBJ1-5
V gene: TRBV5-5
CDR3 DNA: TGTGCCAGCGGCACCTGGGGGACGGGGCAGCCCCAGCATTTT
CDR3 protein: CASGTWGTGQPQHF

clone size: many
D gene: .
J gene: TRBJ1-1
V gene: TRBV7-8
CDR3 DNA: TGTGCCAGCAGCTTACTAGTGGCCGCGAACACTGAAGCTTTCTTT
CDR3 protein: CASSLLVAANTEAFF

clone size: many
D gene: TRBD1
J gene: TRBJ2-7
V gene: TRBV5-1
CDR3 DNA: TGCGCCAGCAGCAAGACAGGGGGCTACGAGCAGTACTTC
CDR3 protein: CASSKTGGYEQYF

clone size: many
D gene: .
J gene: TRBJ2-7
V gene: TRBV27
CDR3 DNA: TGTGCCAGCAGTTTATCACGGAGCCTCTCCTACGAGCAGTACTTC
CDR3 protein: CASSLSRSLSYEQYF

clone size: many
D gene: TRBD1
J gene: TRBJ2-3
V gene: TRBV7-2
CDR3 DNA: TGTGCCAGCAGCTCGACAGGGGGCGCGGATACGCAGTATTTT
CDR3 protein: CASSSTGGADTQYF

clone size: many
D gene: .
J gene: TRBJ2-3
V gene: TRBV29-1
CDR3 DNA: TGCAGCGTTGAGTACACAGATACGCAGTATTTT
CDR3 protein: CSVEYTDTQYF

clone size: many
D gene: TRBD1
J gene: TRBJ1-2
V gene: TRBV7-9
CDR3 DNA: TGTGCCAGCAGCTACACAGGGGGCGCGAACTATGGCTACACCTTC
CDR3 protein: CASSYTGGANYGYTF

clone size: few
D gene: TRBD2
J gene: TRBJ2-1
V gene: TRBV7-9
CDR3 DNA: TGTGCCAGCAGCTCACCGGGACTAGCGGGCTACAATGAGCAGTTCTTC
CDR3 protein: CASSSPGLAGYNEQFF

clone size: few
D gene: .
J gene: TRBJ2-7
V gene: TRBV5-1
CDR3 DNA: TGCGCCAGCAGCCTGCAGGGCCGGGGGACCGAGCAGTACTTC
CDR3 protein: CASSLQGRGTEQYF

clone size: many
D gene: TRBD1
J gene: TRBJ2-7
V gene: TRBV12-3/TRBV12-4
CDR3 DNA: TGTGCCAGCAGAGGACAGGGGCCCTCCTACGAGCAGTACTTC
CDR3 protein: CASRGQGPSYEQYF

clone size: many
D gene: .
J gene: TRBJ1-5
V gene: TRBV28
CDR3 DNA: TGTGCCAGCAGTTCCCCCTTCGCACAGGGTAGGCCCCAGCATTTT
CDR3 protein: CASSSPFAQGRPQHF

clone size: many
D gene: .
J gene: TRBJ2-3
V gene: TRBV6-5
CDR3 DNA: TGTGCCAGCAGTTACCGGGACACAAGCACAGATACGCAGTATTTT
CDR3 protein: CASSYRDTSTDTQYF

clone size: many
D gene: .
J gene: TRBJ2-5
V gene: TRBV5-1
CDR3 DNA: TGCGCCAGCAGCTTGGAGTCCGAACAAGAGACCCAGTACTTC
CDR3 protein: CASSLESEQETQYF

clone size: many
D gene: TRBD1
J gene: TRBJ1-4
V gene: TRBV5-6
CDR3 DNA: TGTGCCAGCAGCTCCACAGGGGTTAATGAAAAACTGTTTTTT
CDR3 protein: CASSSTGVNEKLFF

clone size: few
D gene: .
J gene: TRBJ2-5
V gene: TRBV20-1
CDR3 DNA: TGCAGTGCCGGAGACATGTCGCAGTACTTC
CDR3 protein: CSAGDMSQYF

clone size: .
D gene: .
J gene: TRBJ2-5
V gene: TRBV7-2
CDR3 DNA: TGTGCCAGCAGCTTCAGGGTTGTAGAGACCCAGTACTTC
CDR3 protein: CASSFRVVETQYF

clone size: many
D gene: TRBD2
J gene: TRBJ2-3
V gene: TRBV7-9
CDR3 DNA: TGTGCCAGCAGCTGGGGGAGTAGCGGGGTCACAGATACGCAGTATTTT
CDR3 protein: CASSWGSSGVTDTQYF

clone size: many
D gene: .
J gene: TRBJ1-2
V gene: TRBV20-1
CDR3 DNA: TGCAGTGCCACGGGGGCCTATGGCTACACCTTC
CDR3 protein: CSATGAYGYTF

clone size: few
D gene: TRBD2
J gene: TRBJ2-5
V gene: TRBV7-2
CDR3 DNA: TGTGCCAGCAGCTACCATCTACGAGCGGGGGGGCAAGAGACCCAGTACTTC
CDR3 protein: CASSYHLRAGGQETQYF

clone size: .
D gene: .
J gene: TRBJ1-1
V gene: TRBV3-1
CDR3 DNA: TGTGCCAGCAGCGGCGGAAGAGGCAGTAAAGCTTTCTTT
CDR3 protein: CASSGGRGSKAFF

clone size: .
D gene: .
J gene: TRBJ2-1
V gene: TRBV3-1
CDR3 DNA: TGTGCCAGCAGCCAAGGGGGCATCTACAATGAGCAGTTCTTC
CDR3 protein: CASSQGGIYNEQFF

clone size: many
D gene: TRBD2
J gene: TRBJ2-3
V gene: TRBV9
CDR3 DNA: TGTGCCAGCAGCGTTTATAGCGGGGGGGCGCCAGATACGCAGTATTTT
CDR3 protein: CASSVYSGGAPDTQYF

clone size: many
D gene: .
J gene: TRBJ1-3
V gene: TRBV6-6
CDR3 DNA: TGTGCCAGCGTATCTGGAAACACCATATATTTT
CDR3 protein: CASVSGNTIYF

clone size: many
D gene: TRBD1
J gene: TRBJ2-5
V gene: TRBV5-1
CDR3 DNA: TGCGCCAGCAGCTGGGGAGACAGGGATAGAGAGACCCAGTACTTC
CDR3 protein: CASSWGDRDRETQYF

clone size: .
D gene: .
J gene: TRBJ2-7
V gene: TRBV6-5
CDR3 DNA: TGTGCCAGCAGTTACGCGACAGGCATCGGGGAGCAGTACTTC
CDR3 protein: CASSYATGIGEQYF

clone size: many
D gene: .
J gene: TRBJ2-2
V gene: TRBV7-8
CDR3 DNA: TGTGCCAGCAGCTTAGATGGCCCCACCGGGGAGCTGTTTTTT
CDR3 protein: CASSLDGPTGELFF

clone size: many
D gene: TRBD2
J gene: TRBJ2-1
V gene: TRBV29-1
CDR3 DNA: TGCAGCGGTGGGACTAGCGGCTCGAAGGGTGAGCAGTTCTTC
CDR3 protein: CSGGTSGSKGEQFF

clone size: many
D gene: TRBD2
J gene: TRBJ2-1
V gene: TRBV11-2
CDR3 DNA: TGTGCCAGCAGCTTAGTATCTAGCGGGAGGATATCCTACAATGAGCAGTTCTTC
CDR3 protein: CASSLVSSGRISYNEQFF

clone size: .
D gene: TRBD1
J gene: TRBJ2-1
V gene: TRBV24-1
CDR3 DNA: TGTGCCACCAGTGATTTACAGGGGGCTGAACAGAATGAGCAGTTCTTC
CDR3 protein: CATSDLQGAEQNEQFF

clone size: many
D gene: TRBD1
J gene: TRBJ1-2
V gene: TRBV5-1
CDR3 DNA: TGCGCCAGCAGCTTGAGCCCAGGGGGCAACTATGGCTACACCTTC
CDR3 protein: CASSLSPGGNYGYTF

clone size: many
D gene: .
J gene: TRBJ2-5
V gene: TRBV14
CDR3 DNA: TGTGCCAGCAGCCAGCTCAAAGGATGGGGCCAAGAGACCCAGTACTTC
CDR3 protein: CASSQLKGWGQETQYF

clone size: many
D gene: .
J gene: TRBJ2-4
V gene: TRBV6-1
CDR3 DNA: TGTGCCAGCAGCCCCCTAGCCAAAAACATTCAGTACTTC
CDR3 protein: CASSPLAKNIQYF

clone size: many
D gene: TRBD1
J gene: TRBJ1-1
V gene: TRBV7-9
CDR3 DNA: TGTGCCAGCAGCTCGGGACAGGGAATGAACACTGAAGCTTTCTTT
CDR3 protein: CASSSGQGMNTEAFF

clone size: many
D gene: .
J gene: TRBJ1-3
V gene: TRBV20-1
CDR3 DNA: TGCAGTGCTAGAGGTGAACGAGATGGTGGAAACACCATATATTTT
CDR3 protein: CSARGERDGGNTIYF